Below, 32 T cell receptor beta chains from the same sample are listed, as sequenced in a study of cytomegalovirus exposure and HLA in healthy donors. The PCR ran on 60 Vbeta and 13 Jbeta primers. Profiled with immunoSEQ multiplex PCR; TCRdb holds only in-frame clones, not every one. The table has some 220,000 clones, 85% to 90% seen once. Sequencing was carried out using PBMCs. These TCRs come from a woman younger than 30 in good health and CMV-seronegative.

The chain recombines TRBV30 with TRBJ2-1; D ambiguous. The CDR3 has 14 residues. CDR1 is GTSNPN and CDR2 is SVGIG in the germline V gene (reference sequence). The ends were cut back, 0 bases at V and 4 bases at J, with 10 bases in the middle. The CDR3 DNA follows: TGTGCCTGGAGTGTAAGGCGGATATACAATGAGCAGTTCTTC. This codes for CAWSVRRIYNEQFF.

V is TRBV6-5 and J is TRBJ2-6; the D gene is possibly TRBD1 (5 bases). The CDR3 is 14 amino acids. CDR1 is MNHEY and CDR2 is SVGAGI in the germline V gene. Trimming removed 7 bases from V and 0 bases from J, with 7 bases in between. CDR3 DNA sequence: TGTGCCAGCAAAGACAGCTCTGGGGCCAACGTCCTGACTTTC. Amino acids: CASKDSSGANVLTF.

J is TRBJ2-1 and V is TRBV4-3, with TRBD2 identical over 9 bases. The ends lost 1 base at V and 4 bases at J; junction bases unmatched: 8. CDR3 length equals 17 residues. Germline-derived CDR1 and CDR2 are LGHNA and YSLEER. The CDR3 DNA is TGCGCCAGCAGCCAAGGGGGGGCGGGGGGGGTGTACAATGAGCAGTTCTTC. This translates into CASSQGGAGGVYNEQFF.

The chain is built from TRBV4-3 and TRBJ1-1; the D gene is possibly TRBD1 (6 bases). The V gene lost 1 base and the J gene lost 1 base, with 22 bases spanning the gap. The CDR3 consists of 19 residues. Germline V gene lookup returns CDR1 LGHNA and CDR2 YSLEER. The chain's CDR3 is CASSQGFTINRESNTEAFF. The CDR3 nucleotides read TGCGCCAGCAGCCAAGGTTTTACGATAAACAGGGAATCGAACACTGAAGCTTTCTTT.

The chain employs TRBV7-2 and TRBJ2-5; possibly TRBD1 for D (6 bases). V was clipped by 1 base and J by 6 bases, with 18 bases between them. Germline CDR1 reads SGHTA; CDR2 reads FQGNSA. CDR3 size: 16 residues. The CDR3 sequence: CASSLGSITGWKTQYF. The DNA for the CDR3 is TGTGCCAGCAGCTTAGGGTCCATTACAGGGTGGAAGACCCAGTACTTC.

This chain joins TRBV7-2 and TRBJ2-1; D may be TRBD1 (5 bases). With 1 base removed from V and 3 bases from J, the gap between germline ends came to 13 bases. The CDR3 is 16 amino acids. Germline CDR1 SGHTA, CDR2 FQGNSA. The CDR3 reads CASSLGGRLLYNEQFF. The DNA for the CDR3 is TGTGCCAGCAGCTTAGGGGGCCGACTCCTCTACAATGAGCAGTTCTTC. The whole variable domain, remainder taken from reference TRBV7-2 and TRBJ2-1, is GAGVSQSPSNKVTEKGKDVELRCDPISGHTALYWYRQSLGQGLEFLIYFQGNSAPDKSGLPSDRFSAERTGGSVSTLTIQRTQQEDSAVYLCASSLGGRLLYNEQFFGPGTRLTVL.

This chain uses TRBV6-5 with TRBJ1-2; 8 bases match TRBD1. V gave up 6 bases and J gave up 5 bases; unmatched junction bases: 8. Germline V lookup: CDR1 MNHEY, CDR2 SVGAGI. The CDR3 has 14 residues. CDR3 loop: CASRGDRGQYGYTF. CDR3 in DNA: TGTGCCAGCAGGGGAGACAGGGGTCAGTATGGCTACACCTTC.

This chain connects TRBV7-2 to TRBJ2-3; weak D call: TRBD2 (7 bases). V was clipped by 6 bases and J by 1 base, with 20 bases between them. Looked up from germline, CDR1 is SGHTA and CDR2 is FQGNSA. CDR3 size: 17 residues. CDR3 sequence: CASRMGGGGGRTDTQYF. For the CDR3, the DNA is TGTGCCAGCAGGATGGGGGGCGGGGGCGGTCGCACAGATACGCAGTATTTT.

The rearrangement joins TRBV2 to TRBJ1-6; 9 bases match TRBD1. This CDR3 region has 16 residues. The trim removed 5 bases at V and 4 bases at J, leaving 6 bases unmatched. Germline V CDR1 and CDR2: SNHLY, FYNNEI. The CDR3 protein is CASSQDRGRYNSPLHF. CDR3 nucleotide sequence: TGTGCCAGCAGTCAGGACAGGGGAAGGTATAATTCACCCCTCCACTTT.

The chain links TRBV7-9 to TRBJ2-5; D might be TRBD1 (5 bases). The germline V gene encodes CDR1 SEHNR and CDR2 FQNEAQ (reference sequence). This CDR3 is built from 13 residues. Trimming cost V 5 bases and J 9 bases, with 16 bases left between them. CDR3: CASSASRTKAQYF. DNA for the CDR3: TGTGCCAGCAGCGCATCGCGGACAAAAGCCCAGTACTTC.

This chain joins TRBV7-8 and TRBJ2-7; 9 nucleotides line up with TRBD1. There are 15 residues in the CDR3. Germline V CDR1 and CDR2: SGHVS, FQNEAQ. J gave up 2 bases and V 9 bases, and 11 bases lay outside the gene matches. In DNA, the CDR3 is TGTGCCAGTAATTCCGGGGGGACAGGGCCCTACGAGCAGTACTTC. As protein: CASNSGGTGPYEQYF.

The chain carries TRBV5-1 and TRBJ2-5, with 9 bases lining up with TRBD2. Germline loops: CDR1 SGHRS, CDR2 YFSETQ. Losses at the gene ends were 3 bases for V and 3 bases for J; bases not matched to a gene: 12. The CDR3 is 17 residues long. The CDR3 DNA is TGCGCCAGCAGCTGGGGTTTTAGCGGGGGAAAAGAAGAGACCCAGTACTTC. Its translation is CASSWGFSGGKEETQYF.

The chain uses TRBV19 and TRBJ2-1, with TRBD1 matching over 7 bases. V gave up 7 bases and J gave up 5 bases; unmatched junction bases: 2. CDR1 and CDR2 (germline): LNHDA, SQIVND (reference sequence). The CDR3 runs 12 residues. The CDR3 loop is CASNRGNNEQFF. The CDR3 nucleotides are TGTGCCAGTAACAGGGGAAACAATGAGCAGTTCTTC.

V gene TRBV5-1 combines with J gene TRBJ1-2, with D uncertain. Trimming removed 3 bases from V and 4 bases from J, with 19 bases in between. The germline gives CDR1 SGHRS, CDR2 YFSETQ. The CDR3 extends over 16 amino acids. CDR3 loop: CASSSYGLLGSYGYTF. For the CDR3, the DNA is TGCGCCAGCAGCTCCTATGGACTGCTGGGGTCCTATGGCTACACCTTC.

The V gene is TRBV6-5, the J gene TRBJ2-5; 7 bases line up with TRBD1. The last part of the DNA fits TRBJ2-7 better; the J call may be wrong. From germline, CDR1 is MNHEY and CDR2 SVGAGI. The CDR3 is 15 amino acids. CDR3 nucleotide sequence: TGTGCCAGTACCACCGGCACAGGGGCGACCTACGAGCAGTACTTC. This gives the protein CASTTGTGATYEQYF.

Written as DNA, the CDR3 is TGTGCCATCTCCATACGGACGGGGAATGAAAAACTGTTTTTT. Its protein product is CAISIRTGNEKLFF. The chain uses TRBV28 and TRBJ1-4; D unclear. Germline CDR1 reads MDHEN; CDR2 reads SYDVKM. V was cut by 10 bases and J by 5 bases, with 17 bases left in between. This CDR3 has 14 amino acids. The variable domain in full, with the rest retrieved from reference TRBV28 and TRBJ1-4, is DVKVTQSSRYLVKRTGEKVFLECVQDMDHENMFWYRQDPGLGLRLIYFSYDVKMKEKGDIPEGYSVSREKKERFSLILESASTNQTSMYLCAISIRTGNEKLFFGSGTQLSVL.

CDR3 protein: CASSPLVTALNTEAFF. CDR3 coding DNA: TGTGCCAGCAGCCCCCTGGTTACAGCCTTGAACACTGAAGCTTTCTTT. The gene calls are TRBV5-8 and TRBJ1-1; D is unresolved. The CDR3 spans 16 residues. The V gene's germline CDR1 is SGHTS and CDR2 YDEGEE. V was cut by 4 bases and J by 0 bases, with 16 bases left in between.

This chain connects TRBV6-5 to TRBJ1-2, with D possibly being TRBD1 (5 bases). V lost 2 bases, J lost 6 bases, and 10 bases lay in between. CDR3 length equals 13 residues. The germline V gene has CDR1 MNHEY and CDR2 SVGAGI. DNA of the CDR3: TGTGCCAGCAGTTACCGGGGGTTCAATGGCTACACCTTC. Amino acids: CASSYRGFNGYTF.

The V gene is TRBV5-1, the J gene TRBJ1-1; possibly TRBD1 for D (5 bases). V was pared by 1 base and J by 8 bases, with 18 bases between. This CDR3 contains 15 residues. CDR1 and CDR2 from the germline V gene are SGHRS and YFSETQ. CDR3 sequence reads: CASSLQSDKVAEAFF. CDR3 bases: TGCGCCAGCAGCTTGCAATCGGACAAGGTAGCCGAAGCTTTCTTT.

V gene TRBV2 combines with J gene TRBJ2-1; TRBD2 agrees at 14 bases. In germline, CDR1 is SNHLY, CDR2 FYNNEI. The length of the CDR3 is 14 residues. The V and J ends lost 8 bases and 10 bases, in that order; junction bases with no gene match: 7. CDR3 sequence (DNA): TGTGCCAGCGCTGGACTAGCGGGAGGCTACGAGCAGTTCTTC. It yields the protein CASAGLAGGYEQFF. The full variable domain, rest sourced from reference TRBV2 and TRBJ2-1, is EPEVTQTPSHQVTQMGQEVILRCVPISNHLYFYWYRQILGQKVEFLVSFYNNEISEKSEIFDDQFSVERPDGSNFTLKIRSTKLEDSAMYFCASAGLAGGYEQFFGPGTRLTVL.

The chain joins TRBV15 to TRBJ2-5, with 7 positions matching TRBD1. TRBJ2-7 matches the DNA end more closely, so the J call is doubtful. The germline gives CDR1 LNHNV, CDR2 YYDKDF (reference sequence). This CDR3 is 16 amino acids long. This CDR3 is CATSRVGLAGGYEQYF. The CDR3 DNA follows: TGTGCCACCAGCAGAGTAGGTTTAGCAGGGGGCTACGAGCAGTACTTC.

V usage is TRBV5-1 and J usage is TRBJ2-3, with 9 bases aligning to TRBD2. The CDR3 contains 16 residues. Per the germline V gene, CDR1 is SGHRS and CDR2 is YFSETQ. With V trimmed by 3 bases and J by 4 bases, 9 bases remained unmatched. This CDR3 is CASSSQGAGGPDTQYF. CDR3 bases: TGCGCCAGCAGCTCCCAAGGGGCGGGAGGGCCAGATACGCAGTATTTT.

The V gene is TRBV27, the J gene TRBJ2-3; 9 nucleotides agree with TRBD1. This CDR3 comprises 16 residues. The J segment lost 1 base and the V segment lost 6 bases, leaving 8 bases of the junction unmatched. CDR1 is MNHEY, CDR2 SMNVEV, per germline (reference sequence). The CDR3 here is CASRFIGDRGTDTQYF. The CDR3 DNA is TGTGCCAGCAGGTTTATTGGGGACAGGGGCACAGATACGCAGTATTTT.

Comments on this clone: The identical CDR3 is also encoded by other nucleotide sequences in the sample. The chain uses TRBV9 and TRBJ2-1; D ambiguous. The V end lost 3 bases, the J end lost 1 base, and 14 bases lay between the germline ends. Germline-derived CDR1 and CDR2 are SGDLS and YYNGEE. CDR3 length: 16 amino acids. The CDR3 bases are TGTGCCAGCAGCGCTCAACGAGGAACTTCCTACAATGAGCAGTTCTTC. It yields the protein CASSAQRGTSYNEQFF. Looking up the rest from reference TRBV9 and TRBJ2-1 gives the full variable domain: DSGVTQTPKHLITATGQRVTLRCSPRSGDLSVYWYQQSLDQGLQFLIQYYNGEERAKGNILERFSAQQFPDLHSELNLSSLELGDSALYFCASSAQRGTSYNEQFFGPGTRLTVL.

V and J are TRBV4-2 and TRBJ2-7; D unclear. V dropped 3 bases and J dropped 5 bases, with 5 bases sitting between them. This CDR3 is 11 amino acids long. The germline gives CDR1 LGHNA, CDR2 YNFKEQ. CDR3 sequence: CASSQFDEQYF. The DNA of the CDR3 is TGTGCCAGCAGCCAGTTCGACGAGCAGTACTTC.

The V and J genes are TRBV5-1 and TRBJ1-1, with D maybe TRBD1 (6 bases). The ends were cut back, 4 bases at V and 12 bases at J, with 16 bases in the middle. The CDR3 spans 12 residues. CDR1 and CDR2 from the germline V gene are SGHRS and YFSETQ. The CDR3 protein is CASSPDSWFTFF. Here the CDR3 DNA reads TGCGCCAGCAGCCCGGACAGTTGGTTTACTTTCTTT.

The chain's CDR3 is CASGRGRTSYEQYF. The CDR3 bases are TGTGCCAGTGGGCGGGGGAGGACTTCTTACGAGCAGTACTTC. This chain links TRBV14 with TRBJ2-7, with 7 bases aligning to TRBD2. Germline loops: CDR1 SGHDN, CDR2 FVKESK. The CDR3 contains 14 residues. V gave up 9 bases and J gave up 4 bases; unmatched junction bases: 12.

The J gene is TRBJ1-1, the V gene TRBV10-3; D gene uncertain. The CDR3 sequence is 14 residues long. Germline V gene lookup returns CDR1 ENHRY and CDR2 SYGVKD. Trimming left V 2 bases short and J 1 base short, with 8 bases between. The CDR3 loop reads CAISEDSGNTEAFF. The CDR3, as DNA: TGTGCCATCAGTGAGGATAGCGGGAACACTGAAGCTTTCTTT.

The V call is TRBV11-3, the J call TRBJ2-5; tentative D call: TRBD1 (6 bases). Trimming took off 4 bases at V and 2 bases at J, with 11 bases between the two ends. This CDR3 is built from 14 residues. Looked up from germline, CDR1 is SGHNT and CDR2 is YENEEA. The CDR3: CASSSWDTQETQYF. In nucleotides, the CDR3 is TGTGCCAGCAGCTCCTGGGACACGCAAGAGACCCAGTACTTC. The full variable domain, completed using reference TRBV11-3 and TRBJ2-5, is EAGVVQSPRYKIIEKKQPVAFWCNPISGHNTLYWYLQNLGQGPELLIRYENEEAVDDSQLPKDRFSAERLKGVDSTLKIQPAELGDSAVYLCASSSWDTQETQYFGPGTRLLVL.

V gene TRBV29-1 combines with J gene TRBJ1-2, with TRBD1 as a possible D gene (6 bases). CDR1 is SQVTM and CDR2 is ANQGSEA in the germline V gene. CDR3 length: 14 amino acids. Trimming cost V 4 bases and J 6 bases, with 18 bases left between them. The CDR3 protein is CSVAPTGRRDGYTF. CDR3 DNA sequence: TGCAGCGTTGCCCCGACAGGACGACGGGATGGCTACACCTTC.

The chain uses TRBV28 and TRBJ1-1; D call uncertain. Between the trimmed V and J ends, which lost 5 bases and 0 bases, there was a span of 13 bases. There are 15 residues in the CDR3. Looked up from germline, CDR1 is MDHEN and CDR2 is SYDVKM. CDR3: CASSPRKAVNTEAFF. The CDR3 DNA reads TGTGCCAGCAGTCCGCGTAAGGCGGTGAACACTGAAGCTTTCTTT.

The chain has TRBV4-1 and TRBJ1-2; 9 positions agree with TRBD1. The CDR3 consists of 16 residues. V was clipped by 0 bases and J by 2 bases; unmatched bases: 4. Germline V gene data show CDR1 as MGHRA and CDR2 as YSYEKL. The CDR3 sequence: CASSQDRGTGNYGYTF. DNA for the CDR3: TGCGCCAGCAGCCAAGATCGCGGGACAGGGAACTATGGCTACACCTTC.